This T cell receptor (beta chain) was profiled in a study of cytomegalovirus exposure and HLA in healthy donors. Study-level points and caveats: TCR beta V segments were, for the most part, productive about 87% or about 30% of the time in an earlier analysis. The CMV antigen specificity of a few CMV-associated chains was confirmed through in vitro analysis. HLA alleles showed associations with about 15,000 TCR beta sequences in a later analysis, at a 0.05 false discovery rate.

The CDR3 consists of 18 residues. Looked up from germline, CDR1 is MNHEY and CDR2 is SMNVEV (reference sequence). V lost 2 bases and J lost 2; bases outside the gene matches: 7. 60 Vbeta and 13 Jbeta primers were used in PCR. The repertoire was sequenced with immunoSEQ multiplex PCR; TCRdb's copy has only in-frame clones and lacks some. The table records a few hundred thousand clones, about 86% of them present only once. Concerning this clone: Its antigen remains unidentified.

The source material was PBMCs. The source of this sequence is a woman in her sixties or seventies in good health and CMV-seropositive. The chain uses TRBV27 and TRBJ2-6, with 9 bases aligning to TRBD1. The CDR3 here is CASSLLGQGSPGANVLTF. CDR3 coding DNA: TGTGCCAGCAGTTTACTGGGACAGGGTTCACCTGGGGCCAACGTCCTGACTTTC.